Listed below are T cell receptor beta chains from one sample, sequenced in a study of blood T cell repertoires in COVID-19. Here immunoSEQ multiplex PCR was the method, and the copy in TCRdb shows in-frame clones only, minus some. The top ten clones hold just under 6.5% of a sample with hundreds of thousands of clones, over 70% of them seen once. The sequencing sample was made of peripheral blood. The receptors come from a woman aged 50 to 60 with COVID-19, enrolled during active disease. Each CDR3 is given with its conserved first and last residue. A D gene is named only where the DNA matches it firmly. Some rows mark clone size as missing; the rest say once, few, many or name a class of expanded clone.

clone_size | d_call | j_call | v_call | cdr3_aa | cdr3_nt
. | . | TRBJ2-5 | TRBV6-5 | CASSYRPGAIQETQYF | TGTGCCAGCAGTTACCGCCCGGGAGCTATCCAAGAGACCCAGTACTTC
once | . | TRBJ1-6 | TRBV20-1 | CSASGGVNSPLHF | TGCAGTGCTAGTGGGGGGGTTAATTCACCCCTCCACTTT
once | . | TRBJ2-4 | TRBV5-4 | CASSSGGSIAPRAKNIQYF | TGTGCCAGCAGCTCCGGAGGGAGTATTGCACCCCGAGCCAAAAACATTCAGTACTTC
many | . | TRBJ1-1 | TRBV27 | CASSLNRMNTEAFF | TGTGCCAGCAGTTTAAACAGGATGAACACTGAAGCTTTCTTT
. | TRBD2 | TRBJ2-4 | TRBV5-1 | CASSPTSGKNIQYF | TGCGCCAGCAGCCCGACTAGCGGAAAAAACATTCAGTACTTC
. | TRBD2 | TRBJ2-6 | TRBV5-1 | CASSLRTSGDSSGANVLTF | TGCGCCAGCAGCTTAAGGACTAGCGGGGATAGCTCTGGGGCCAACGTCCTGACTTTC
. | . | TRBJ1-1 | TRBV27 | CASSLQGLTEAFF | TGTGCCAGCAGTTTACAGGGCCTTACTGAAGCTTTCTTT
once | . | TRBJ2-5 | TRBV2 | CASNSQGGETQYF | TGTGCCAGCAATTCTCAGGGGGGAGAGACCCAGTACTTC
. | TRBD2 | TRBJ2-2 | TRBV24-1 | CATSDSGRRTGELFF | TGTGCCACCAGTGATAGCGGGAGGAGGACCGGGGAGCTGTTTTTT
. | TRBD1 | TRBJ2-7 | TRBV7-8 | CASSLVDRVYEQYF | TGTGCCAGCAGCTTAGTAGACAGGGTCTACGAGCAGTACTTC
once | TRBD1 | TRBJ2-5 | TRBV7-8 | CASSPPRQGAGETQYF | TGTGCCAGCAGCCCACCAAGACAGGGGGCAGGAGAGACCCAGTACTTC
. | TRBD2 | TRBJ2-2 | TRBV18 | CASSPLAANTGELFF | TGTGCCAGCTCCCCCCTAGCGGCGAACACCGGGGAGCTGTTTTTT
. | . | TRBJ2-7 | TRBV29-1 | CSVARGAYEQYF | TGCAGCGTTGCCAGGGGGGCCTACGAGCAGTACTTC
few | TRBD1 | TRBJ1-1 | TRBV11-2 | CASSLRTGGNTEAFF | TGTGCCAGCAGCCTAAGGACAGGAGGGAACACTGAAGCTTTCTTT
once | . | TRBJ2-2 | TRBV5-1 | CASSLTGDTGELFF | TGCGCCAGCAGCTTGACGGGGGACACCGGGGAGCTGTTTTTT
. | . | TRBJ2-7 | TRBV11-2 | CASSLARATYEQYF | TGTGCCAGCAGCTTGGCCAGGGCGACCTACGAGCAGTACTTC
few | TRBD1 | TRBJ2-2 | TRBV5-4 | CASSLAGTGGSGELFF | TGTGCCAGCAGCTTGGCCGGGACAGGGGGATCCGGGGAGCTGTTTTTT
. | . | TRBJ2-4 | TRBV11-2 | CTSSFDYRAQNIQYF | TGTACCAGCAGCTTCGACTACAGGGCTCAAAACATTCAGTACTTC
. | TRBD2 | TRBJ2-3 | TRBV4-1 | CASSPTTSGSRIDTQYF | TGCGCCAGCAGCCCTACAACTAGCGGGAGTCGGATAGATACGCAGTATTTT
once | TRBD2 | TRBJ2-6 | TRBV2 | CASTDQGRAGANVLTF | TGTGCCAGCACTGACCAAGGGAGGGCTGGGGCCAACGTCCTGACTTTC
. | . | TRBJ1-1 | TRBV6-1 | CASSENDIYLEAFF | TGTGCCAGCAGTGAAAACGACATATACCTTGAAGCTTTCTTT
. | TRBD2 | TRBJ2-5 | TRBV11-3 | CASSFRTSGGTQYF | TGTGCCAGCAGCTTCAGAACTAGCGGTGGGACCCAGTACTTC
once | TRBD1 | TRBJ1-2 | TRBV27 | CASSFSPDRGIFYGYTF | TGTGCCAGCAGTTTTTCCCCGGACAGGGGCATCTTCTATGGCTACACCTTC
once | TRBD1 | TRBJ2-3 | TRBV2 | CASIMGQMTSTDTQYF | TGTGCCAGCATAATGGGACAGATGACTAGCACAGATACGCAGTATTTT
. | TRBD1 | TRBJ2-1 | TRBV7-9 | CASSSGQGSGSYNEQFF | TGTGCCAGCAGCTCCGGACAGGGGAGTGGCTCCTACAATGAGCAGTTCTTC
once | TRBD1 | TRBJ2-1 | TRBV18 | CASSPPLGRGSSYNEQFF | TGTGCCAGCTCACCACCCTTGGGCAGGGGGTCCTCCTACAATGAGCAGTTCTTC
. | TRBD1 | TRBJ2-7 | TRBV5-1 | CASSLFMSGQGVHEQYF | TGCGCCAGCAGCTTGTTTATGTCGGGACAGGGGGTACACGAGCAGTACTTC